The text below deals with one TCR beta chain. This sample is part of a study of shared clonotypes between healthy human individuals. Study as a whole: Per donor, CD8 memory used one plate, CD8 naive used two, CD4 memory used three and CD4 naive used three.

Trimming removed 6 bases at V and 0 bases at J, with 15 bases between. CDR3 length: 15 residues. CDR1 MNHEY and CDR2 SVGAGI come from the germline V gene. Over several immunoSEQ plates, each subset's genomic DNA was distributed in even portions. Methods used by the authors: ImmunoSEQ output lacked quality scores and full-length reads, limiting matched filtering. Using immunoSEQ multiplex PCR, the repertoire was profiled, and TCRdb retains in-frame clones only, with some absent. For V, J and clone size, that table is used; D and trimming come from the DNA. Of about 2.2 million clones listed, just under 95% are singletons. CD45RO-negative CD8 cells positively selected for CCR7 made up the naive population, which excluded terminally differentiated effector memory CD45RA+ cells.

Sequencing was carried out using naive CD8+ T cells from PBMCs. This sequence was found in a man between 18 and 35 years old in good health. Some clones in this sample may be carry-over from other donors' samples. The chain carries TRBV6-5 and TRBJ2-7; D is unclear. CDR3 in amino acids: CASSPRMGSSYEQYF. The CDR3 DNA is TGTGCCAGCAGCCCTCGAATGGGAAGCTCCTACGAGCAGTACTTC.